Shown below are 14 T cell receptor beta chains from a single sample sequenced in a study of cytomegalovirus exposure and HLA in healthy donors. Clones were read by immunoSEQ multiplex PCR, and TCRdb kept only the in-frame ones, dropping some. The table records under 200,000 clones, roughly 90% of them present only once. What was sequenced was PBMCs. The receptors stem from a young woman in good health and CMV-seropositive.

This chain connects TRBV6-1 to TRBJ1-5; TRBD1 matches at 9 bases. The CDR3 loop spans 15 amino acids. Per germline, CDR1 MNHNS and CDR2 SASEGT. V lost 6 bases, J lost 3 bases, and 6 bases stayed unmatched. CDR3 bases: TGTGCCAGCAGAGACTGGACAGGGGACAATCAGCCCCAGCATTTT. This sequence encodes CASRDWTGDNQPQHF.

This CDR3 reads CASTKPWTSGNEQFF. CDR3 coding DNA: TGTGCCAGTACGAAACCTTGGACTAGCGGGAATGAGCAGTTCTTC. The J gene is TRBJ2-1, the V gene TRBV5-6; 11 bases line up with TRBD2. With V trimmed by 8 bases and J by 7 bases, 11 bases remained unmatched. Germline V gene lookup returns CDR1 SGHDT and CDR2 YYEEEE. CDR3 length equals 15 residues.

The chain joins TRBV18 to TRBJ2-1; 11 bases are shared with TRBD2. The CDR3 totals 15 residues. Germline V gene lookup returns CDR1 KGHSH and CDR2 LQKENI. Trimming cost V 3 bases and J 8 bases; bases outside gene matches: 6. The CDR3 spells CASSPQLAGAHEQFF. The DNA for the CDR3 is TGTGCCAGCTCACCTCAACTAGCGGGAGCGCATGAGCAGTTCTTC.

The genes are TRBV11-2 and TRBJ2-1; D gene uncertain. V lost 4 bases and J lost 9, with 19 bases in between. The CDR3 is 15 amino acids. CDR1 SGHAT and CDR2 FQNNGV come from the germline V gene. CDR3 sequence reads: CASSSRTFGLVEQFF. The CDR3 coding sequence is TGTGCCAGCAGCTCCCGAACGTTCGGTTTGGTTGAGCAGTTCTTC.

This clone was recorded only once. The chain has TRBV5-6 and TRBJ1-5, with D maybe TRBD1 (6 bases). This CDR3 has 13 amino acids. CDR1 and CDR2 (germline): SGHDT, YYEEEE. With 1 base removed from V and 5 bases from J, the gap between germline ends came to 7 bases. The CDR3 is CASSLSGDQPQHF. Written as DNA, the CDR3 is TGTGCCAGCAGCTTGTCAGGGGATCAGCCCCAGCATTTT.

The chain is built from TRBV5-1 and TRBJ2-1; 7 bases agree with TRBD2. The CDR3 consists of 14 residues. V lost 0 bases to trimming and J lost 15 bases; unmatched junction nucleotides: 12. Germline V lookup: CDR1 SGHRS, CDR2 YFSETQ. CDR3 in DNA: TGCGCCAGCAGCTTGGAAGCGGGCGCCTCGGGGGGGTTCTTC. It codes for CASSLEAGASGGFF.

J is TRBJ2-5 and V is TRBV2; the D gene is possibly TRBD2 (7 bases). The V gene lost 8 bases and the J gene lost 0 bases, with 13 bases spanning the gap. Germline lookup yields CDR1 SNHLY and CDR2 FYNNEI. CDR3 length: 14 amino acids. CDR3: CASSEGGYQETQYF. In nucleotides, the CDR3 is TGTGCCAGCTCCGAGGGGGGGTACCAAGAGACCCAGTACTTC.

The genes are TRBV2 and TRBJ1-2; D is perhaps TRBD1 (6 bases). The CDR3 has 12 amino acids. With 6 bases removed from V and 8 bases from J, the gap between germline ends came to 13 bases. Germline loops: CDR1 SNHLY, CDR2 FYNNEI. CDR3 residues: CASRNRAEGYTF. In DNA, the CDR3 is TGTGCCAGCAGAAACAGGGCGGAAGGCTACACCTTC.

This clone was counted only a few times. The genes are TRBV7-2 and TRBJ1-5; D may be TRBD1 (6 bases). Trimming took off 5 bases at V and 5 bases at J, with 10 bases between the two ends. This CDR3 comprises 13 residues. Germline V CDR1 and CDR2: SGHTA, FQGNSA. The CDR3 nucleotides read TGTGCCAGCAGCGGGAGGGGGGATCAGCCCCAGCATTTT. Translating it yields CASSGRGDQPQHF.

This clone appeared once. The gene calls are TRBV10-1 and TRBJ2-1; 9 positions match TRBD2. The CDR3 has 15 amino acids. V was pared by 2 bases and J by 9 bases, with 8 bases of the junction left unmatched. The V gene's germline CDR1 is WNHNN and CDR2 SYGVQD (reference sequence). CDR3 DNA sequence: TGCGCCAGCAGTGAGGTAGCGGGAGATGAGGGTGAGCAGTTCTTC. This gives the protein CASSEVAGDEGEQFF.

The genes are TRBV27 and TRBJ1-3; D not resolved. The V and J ends lost 5 bases and 0 bases respectively, with 11 bases between them. This CDR3 contains 15 residues. Germline V gives CDR1 MNHEY, CDR2 SMNVEV (reference sequence). CDR3 bases: TGTGCCAGCAGTCTTCGACATGGCTCTGGAAACACCATATATTTT. Translation gives CASSLRHGSGNTIYF.

This sequence joins TRBV14 and TRBJ2-1; D unresolved. The length of the CDR3 is 15 residues. Germline assignment: CDR1 SGHDN and CDR2 FVKESK. With 4 bases removed from V and 0 bases from J, the gap between germline ends came to 10 bases. CDR3 amino acids: CASSPASSSYNEQFF. CDR3 coding DNA: TGTGCCAGCAGCCCTGCATCGAGCTCCTACAATGAGCAGTTCTTC.

V usage is TRBV12-5 and J usage is TRBJ2-3; the D gene is possibly TRBD1 (6 bases). Per the germline V gene, CDR1 is LGHNT and CDR2 is FRNRAP. The CDR3 spans 15 residues. Trimming cost V 5 bases and J 6 bases, with 18 bases left between them. In nucleotides, the CDR3 is TGTGCTAGTGGTCTATATACAGGGTTGCGGGATACGCAGTATTTT. This sequence encodes CASGLYTGLRDTQYF.

Only a few counts were recorded for this clone. The chain joins TRBV11-2 to TRBJ1-2, with D possibly matching TRBD1 (6 bases). V was cut by 0 bases and J by 4 bases, with 12 bases left in between. The CDR3 totals 15 residues. CDR1 is SGHAT, CDR2 FQNNGV, per germline. In nucleotides, the CDR3 is TGTGCCAGCAGCTTAGACCACAGGGTGGCCTATGGCTACACCTTC. Translated: CASSLDHRVAYGYTF. Drawing the rest from reference TRBV11-2 and TRBJ1-2, the complete variable domain is EAGVAQSPRYKIIEKRQSVAFWCNPISGHATLYWYQQILGQGPKLLIQFQNNGVVDDSQLPKDRFSAERLKGVDSTLKIQPAKLEDSAVYLCASSLDHRVAYGYTFGSGTRLTVV.